This entry concerns a single T cell receptor (beta chain). Its antigen is unknown. A clone one base away is much larger, so this may be a read error. TCRdb records Illumina HiSeq 2000 as the sequencer. TCR beta chain libraries were generated through multiplex PCR amplification. The amplified TCR beta chain products were analyzed by high-throughput sequencing. TCRdb itself trimmed the public reads at Q25 with fastp, ran MiXCR and retained productive beta chains. Each entry merges the rows of one CDR3 protein and shows their most common DNA and genes. This sample is represented by 120,000 to 150,000 distinct CDR3 sequences; approximately 29% of them were singletons. Of the sample, around 2.3% is held by the ten largest clones. The data originate from a study of breast tumors, draining lymph nodes, adjacent tissues (dated by TCRdb to about 2016). Study-wide context: The study compared TCR beta repertoires across tumor, adjacent nontumor tissue and axillary lymph nodes from breast cancer patients. In human breast cancer, the study set out to assess how tumor, surrounding tissue and draining lymph node repertoires relate to one another and whether T cells might be exchanged between them.

The investigation overall reported the following: The study presented the conclusion that tumor T cells originate in lymph nodes as consistent with a hypothesis, not as something directly demonstrated. Tumors showed preferential V and J gene usage, and their T-cell repertoire diversity fell below that of lymph nodes yet above that of nontumor tissue. The similarity between tumor and nontumor tissue repertoires was significantly greater in luminal-like breast cancer than in basal-like breast cancer. The data were considered consistent with most tumor T cells being derived from the lymph node and subsequently expanding within tumor tissue.

From cysteine to phenylalanine, the CDR3 is 14 amino acids long. Kept here is only the CDR3 DNA, which spans 42 bases and is read in frame from base 1. Looking up the germline V gene (reference sequence) yields CDR1 DFQATT and CDR2 SNEGSKA. The axillary draining lymph nodes of breast cancer patients were the source of the lymph node samples. This TCR was sampled from a female donor with breast cancer. Some clones in this sample may be carry-over from other donors' samples. The sequencing input was axillary lymph node tissue. The chain links TRBV20-1 with TRBJ1-3, with no confidently assigned D gene. The CDR3 region: CSALPINSGTTIYF. Read as DNA, the sequence is TGCAGTGCCCTTCCTATTAATTCGGGAACCACCATATATTTT.